These 14 T cell receptor beta chains came from one sample sequenced in a study of long-term antiretroviral therapy in people with HIV. The assay, immunoSEQ v3.0, was run at survey level. Only in-frame clones appear in the TCRdb table, and some are missing; sequencing was by immunoSEQ multiplex PCR. The table lists about 24,000 clones, over 80% of them singletons. The sequences come from unsorted PBMCs, collected roughly 4.1 years after starting antiretroviral therapy. All receptors derive from a man under 40 with HIV.

The chain uses TRBV5-1 and TRBJ2-1; D is perhaps TRBD1 or TRBD2 (6 bases each). With 4 bases removed from V and 0 bases from J, the gap between germline ends came to 14 bases. CDR1 and CDR2 (germline): SGHRS, YFSETQ. This CDR3 has 16 residues. The CDR3 reads CASSGGGDSSYNEQFF. CDR3 sequence (DNA): TGCGCCAGCAGCGGAGGGGGAGATAGCTCCTACAATGAGCAGTTCTTC.

The V and J genes are TRBV19 and TRBJ1-6, with D perhaps TRBD1 (5 bases). This CDR3 comprises 14 residues. The germline gives CDR1 LNHDA, CDR2 SQIVND (reference sequence). The V end lost 5 bases, the J end lost 8 bases, and 13 bases lay between the germline ends. Here the CDR3 reads CASSSTGTYSPLHF. In nucleotides, the CDR3 is TGTGCCAGTAGTTCTACCGGGACGTATTCACCCCTCCACTTT.

The chain recombines TRBV19 with TRBJ2-5; D call uncertain. Germline V CDR1 and CDR2: LNHDA, SQIVND (reference sequence). Trimming cost V 4 bases and J 4 bases, with 10 bases left between them. The CDR3 runs to 13 residues. As DNA, the CDR3 is TGTGCCAGTAGTACCCTCTGGGGAGAGACCCAGTACTTC. It translates to CASSTLWGETQYF. Together with reference TRBV19 and TRBJ2-5, the CDR3 gives the full variable domain: DGGITQSPKYLFRKEGQNVTLSCEQNLNHDAMYWYRQDPGQGLRLIYYSQIVNDFQKGDIAEGYSVSREKKESFPLTVTSAQKNPTAFYLCASSTLWGETQYFGPGTRLLVL.

This clone has a handful of counts. This chain joins TRBV2 and TRBJ1-2; D uncertain. The CDR3 has 12 amino acids. Trimming took off 8 bases at V and 2 bases at J, with 9 bases between the two ends. Germline V CDR1 and CDR2: SNHLY, FYNNEI. The CDR3: CASSQENYGYTF. The CDR3 DNA reads TGTGCCAGCTCTCAGGAGAACTATGGCTACACCTTC.

This chain links TRBV27 with TRBJ2-5, with TRBD2 matching over 11 bases. The CDR3 is 15 amino acids. Losses at the gene ends were 3 bases for V and 1 base for J; bases not matched to a gene: 1. Germline V lookup: CDR1 MNHEY, CDR2 SMNVEV (reference sequence). CDR3 in DNA: TGTGCCAGCAGTTTTCTAGCGGGGGGCCAAGAGACCCAGTACTTC. This codes for CASSFLAGGQETQYF.

The chain uses TRBV30 and TRBJ1-4, with TRBD1 as a possible D gene (6 bases). This CDR3 region has 12 residues. V shed 7 bases and J shed 3 bases, with 9 bases lying between them. Germline V CDR1 and CDR2: GTSNPN, SVGIG (reference sequence). CDR3 in amino acids: CASDRSNEKLFF. The DNA for the CDR3 is TGTGCCTCTGACAGGTCTAATGAAAAACTGTTTTTT. Full variable domain (outside the CDR3, taken from reference TRBV30 and TRBJ1-4): SQTIHQWPATLVQPVGSPLSLECTVEGTSNPNLYWYRQAAGRGLQLLFYSVGIGQISSEVPQNLSASRPQDRQFILSSKKLLLSDSGFYLCASDRSNEKLFFGSGTQLSVL.

The CDR3 DNA reads TGTGCCAGCAGTCCGGATACCGGGACCCCCTCGTTCTTC. Amino acid sequence: CASSPDTGTPSFF. The V and J genes are TRBV27 and TRBJ2-1, with D perhaps assigned TRBD1 or TRBD2 (5 bases each). Germline CDR1 MNHEY, CDR2 SMNVEV (reference sequence). The CDR3 is made up of 13 amino acids. Trimming took off 5 bases at V and 15 bases at J, with 20 bases between the two ends.

This sequence joins TRBV6-5 and TRBJ1-4; maybe TRBD1 (5 bases). CDR1 is MNHEY and CDR2 is SVGAGI in the germline V gene. The CDR3 runs to 12 residues. Trimming stripped 8 bases from V and 4 bases from J, with 8 bases between. DNA of the CDR3: TGTGCCAGCGGGGGGGATAATGAAAAACTGTTTTTT. It encodes CASGGDNEKLFF.

The rearrangement links TRBV7-9 to TRBJ2-1; D possibly matches TRBD1 or TRBD2 (5 bases each). The germline V gene encodes CDR1 SEHNR and CDR2 FQNEAQ (reference sequence). Trimming took 4 bases from V and 10 from J, leaving 17 bases between them. The CDR3 has 14 amino acids. CDR3 loop: CASSYSGTPGEQFF. The CDR3 DNA is TGTGCCAGCAGCTACTCAGGGACCCCCGGGGAGCAGTTCTTC.

The V and J genes are TRBV7-9 and TRBJ2-7, with D possibly being TRBD1 (6 bases). CDR1 is SEHNR, CDR2 FQNEAQ, per germline (reference sequence). The CDR3 contains 16 residues. Deletions cut 2 bases from V and 0 bases from J, with 14 bases between. CDR3 coding DNA: TGTGCCAGCAGCTTAATCGCCGACAGGTTCTCCTACGAGCAGTACTTC. Protein: CASSLIADRFSYEQYF.

The chain links TRBV5-1 to TRBJ2-3; TRBD2 matches at 8 bases. Germline V lookup: CDR1 SGHRS, CDR2 YFSETQ. This CDR3 is built from 16 residues. With V trimmed by 0 bases and J by 2 bases, 5 bases remained unmatched. CDR3: CASSLGSGAITDTQYF. The CDR3 DNA is TGCGCCAGCAGCTTGGGTAGCGGGGCTATCACAGATACGCAGTATTTT.

The chain recombines TRBV18 with TRBJ2-7; D perhaps matches TRBD1 (5 bases). CDR1 is KGHSH, CDR2 LQKENI, per germline. V gave up 5 bases and J gave up 0 bases, with 8 bases separating them. The CDR3 length is 13 residues. The CDR3 loop reads CASSDSSSYEQYF. CDR3 coding DNA: TGTGCCAGCTCAGACAGTAGCTCCTACGAGCAGTACTTC.

This sequence joins TRBV27 and TRBJ1-4; 10 bases are shared with TRBD1. After removal of 8 bases from V and 7 bases from J, the junction contained 7 bases not matched to a gene. The CDR3 has 14 residues. In germline, CDR1 is MNHEY, CDR2 SMNVEV (reference sequence). CDR3 DNA: TGTGCCAGCGGGGGACAGGGGATGTTTGAAAAACTGTTTTTT. This gives the protein CASGGQGMFEKLFF.

The chain combines TRBV7-8 with TRBJ2-7; D is perhaps TRBD1 (5 bases). Germline values: CDR1 SGHVS, CDR2 FQNEAQ. The CDR3 consists of 14 residues. The germline V and J ends were trimmed by 2 bases and 2 bases, with 10 bases remaining between them. The CDR3, as DNA: TGTGCCAGCAGCTTAATAGACAGAGCCTACGAGCAGTACTTC. Protein: CASSLIDRAYEQYF.